The next 29 T cell receptor beta chains were all read from a single sample in a study of cytomegalovirus exposure and HLA in healthy donors (dated by TCRdb to 2016 to 2017). The library came from the immunoSEQ multiplex PCR assay. For the multiplex PCR, a mixture combining 60 forward primers for TCR Vbeta segments and 13 reverse primers for TCR Jbeta segments was used. This is the immuneACCESS table as TCRdb keeps it, with only in-frame sequences that have V and J called. A part of the clones is gone; compared with another copy, unresolved V genes explain less than half, and the rest is unexplained. The sample data list under 140,000 clones, and approximately 80% of these were observed just once. The ten largest make up approximately 5.6% of the sample. The sequenced sample consisted of PBMCs. The receptors stem from a man aged 25-40 years in good health and CMV-seropositive.

The V gene is TRBV6-1, the J gene TRBJ2-3; no reliable D call. Germline V gene lookup returns CDR1 MNHNS and CDR2 SASEGT. The CDR3 consists of 15 residues. V dropped 7 bases and J dropped 0 bases, with 14 bases sitting between them. The CDR3: CASTFLWASTDTQYF. The CDR3 bases are TGTGCCAGCACCTTCTTGTGGGCTAGCACAGATACGCAGTATTTT.

The V and J genes are TRBV11-2 and TRBJ2-2; D unclear. V lost 5 bases and J 4 bases, leaving 14 bases between the germline ends. In germline, CDR1 is SGHAT, CDR2 FQNNGV. The CDR3 extends over 15 amino acids. The CDR3 DNA sequence: TGTGCCAGCAGCACTTCCACTGGTGGCACCGGGGAGCTGTTTTTT. This codes for CASSTSTGGTGELFF.

A single count supports this clone. The V call is TRBV27, the J call TRBJ2-3; tentatively, D is TRBD2 (6 bases). The CDR3 consists of 16 residues. Trimming shortened V by 0 bases and J by 6 bases, and 16 bases separated the two germline ends. The germline V gene encodes CDR1 MNHEY and CDR2 SMNVEV (reference sequence). In nucleotides, the CDR3 is TGTGCCAGCAGTTTATCTTCACGGGGGACTGGCGATACGCAGTATTTT. Amino acid sequence: CASSLSSRGTGDTQYF.

The chain links TRBV7-6 to TRBJ2-1, with D tentatively TRBD2 (5 bases). Trimming removed 1 base at V and 10 bases at J, with 14 bases between. The germline V gene has CDR1 SGHVS and CDR2 FNYEAQ. This CDR3 contains 14 residues. The CDR3 sequence: CASSLGNLDYEQFF. As DNA, the CDR3 is TGTGCCAGCAGCTTAGGAAATCTTGACTACGAGCAGTTCTTC. Full variable domain (rest looked up from reference TRBV7-6 and TRBJ2-1): GAGVSQSPRYKVTKRGQDVALRCDPISGHVSLYWYRQALGQGPEFLTYFNYEAQQDKSGLPNDRFSAERPEGSISTLTIQRTEQRDSAMYRCASSLGNLDYEQFFGPGTRLTVL.

The J gene is TRBJ2-1, the V gene TRBV27; 10 nucleotides align to TRBD2. Germline V lookup: CDR1 MNHEY, CDR2 SMNVEV (reference sequence). The ends lost 4 bases at V and 1 base at J; junction bases unmatched: 4. The CDR3 consists of 16 residues. CDR3 DNA sequence: TGTGCCAGCAGTTACAGCGGGGGGGTATCCTACAATGAGCAGTTCTTC. Translated: CASSYSGGVSYNEQFF.

The genes are TRBV5-1 and TRBJ1-5, with 8 bases lining up with TRBD1. Trimming took 6 bases from V and 5 from J; bases not matched to a gene: 10. CDR3 size: 15 residues. The germline V gene has CDR1 SGHRS and CDR2 YFSETQ. The CDR3 bases are TGCGCCAGCATTTATACAGGGGGAAAAGATCAGCCCCAGCATTTT. Translating gives CASIYTGGKDQPQHF.

This chain joins TRBV5-6 and TRBJ1-2; 8 bases agree with TRBD1. Germline loops: CDR1 SGHDT, CDR2 YYEEEE. The ends lost 0 bases at V and 3 bases at J; junction bases unmatched: 4. The CDR3 length is 15 residues. The CDR3 DNA follows: TGTGCCAGCAGCTTGGGGCAGGGGGCAGACTATGGCTACACCTTC. It encodes CASSLGQGADYGYTF.

The chain combines TRBV5-4 with TRBJ2-6, with TRBD2 identical over 8 bases. CDR3 length: 18 amino acids. After removal of 0 bases from V and 2 bases from J, the junction contained 7 bases not matched to a gene. Germline V gives CDR1 SGHNT, CDR2 YYREEE (reference sequence). CDR3 region: CASSLGLAGVAGANVLTF. For the CDR3, the DNA is TGTGCCAGCAGCTTGGGCCTAGCGGGCGTAGCTGGGGCCAACGTCCTGACTTTC.

This clone was detected only once. The V and J genes are TRBV15 and TRBJ2-7; D is undetermined. This CDR3 comprises 14 residues. Germline V CDR1 and CDR2: LNHNV, YYDKDF (reference sequence). Trimming cost V 2 bases and J 4 bases, with 12 bases left between them. CDR3 loop: CATSRLALGYEQYF. CDR3 sequence (DNA): TGTGCCACCAGCAGATTAGCTTTAGGATACGAGCAGTACTTC.

This chain uses TRBV11-2 with TRBJ1-2; D might be TRBD1 (5 bases). The CDR3 has 13 amino acids. Trimming removed 1 base from V and 6 bases from J, with 9 bases in between. Germline V CDR1 and CDR2: SGHAT, FQNNGV. The CDR3 reads CASSLGRVDGYTF. In nucleotides, the CDR3 is TGTGCCAGCAGCTTAGGCAGGGTGGATGGCTACACCTTC.

The V gene is TRBV7-9, the J gene TRBJ1-2, with D uncertain. V was cut by 1 base and J by 0 bases, with 9 bases left in between. The germline gives CDR1 SEHNR, CDR2 FQNEAQ (reference sequence). The CDR3 runs to 15 residues. CDR3 amino acids: CASSLGLSSNYGYTF. The CDR3 DNA is TGTGCCAGCAGCTTAGGATTGAGCTCTAACTATGGCTACACCTTC. Full variable domain (rest looked up from reference TRBV7-9 and TRBJ1-2): DTGVSQNPRHKITKRGQNVTFRCDPISEHNRLYWYRQTLGQGPEFLTYFQNEAQLEKSRLLSDRFSAERPKGSFSTLEIQRTEQGDSAMYLCASSLGLSSNYGYTFGSGTRLTVV.

V gene TRBV11-3 combines with J gene TRBJ2-7, with D unclear. V was cut by 5 bases and J by 3 bases, with 20 bases left in between. CDR1 and CDR2 (germline): SGHNT, YENEEA. The CDR3 extends over 16 amino acids. The CDR3 sequence: CASSPSDPQRRYEQYF. Here the CDR3 DNA reads TGTGCCAGCAGCCCCTCCGACCCGCAGAGGCGCTACGAGCAGTACTTC.

The rearrangement joins TRBV4-2 to TRBJ1-2; no clear D gene. Germline V gene lookup returns CDR1 LGHNA and CDR2 YNFKEQ. Deletions cut 3 bases from V and 4 bases from J, with 9 bases between. The CDR3 has 13 amino acids. CDR3 residues: CASSQVEFYGYTF. DNA for the CDR3: TGTGCCAGCAGCCAGGTTGAGTTCTATGGCTACACCTTC.

The chain joins TRBV11-1 to TRBJ1-3; the D gene is possibly TRBD1 (6 bases). Trimming shortened V by 6 bases and J by 0 bases, and 18 bases separated the two germline ends. Germline V lookup: CDR1 SGHAT, CDR2 FQDESV (reference sequence). The CDR3 sequence is 17 residues long. CDR3 loop: CASRRTGTFFSGNTIYF. The CDR3 DNA reads as TGTGCCAGCAGACGAACCGGGACATTCTTCTCTGGAAACACCATATATTTT.

This chain connects TRBV18 to TRBJ2-5, with D tentatively TRBD1 (5 bases). The CDR3 runs to 14 residues. Germline V gives CDR1 KGHSH, CDR2 LQKENI. Trimming took off 3 bases at V and 3 bases at J, with 11 bases between the two ends. The CDR3 loop reads CASSPSDSKETQYF. Here the CDR3 DNA reads TGTGCCAGCTCACCTTCCGACAGTAAAGAGACCCAGTACTTC.

This clone was recorded once. The rearrangement links TRBV7-9 to TRBJ2-5, with 10 positions matching TRBD1. The length of the CDR3 is 15 residues. Trimming removed 5 bases from V and 5 bases from J; junction bases left unmatched: 8. The germline gives CDR1 SEHNR, CDR2 FQNEAQ (reference sequence). CDR3 nucleotides: TGTGCCAGCAGCCCGGACAGGGGGTTTGGGGAGACCCAGTACTTC. Translated, it gives CASSPDRGFGETQYF.

The chain links TRBV2 to TRBJ2-1; D perhaps matches TRBD2 (7 bases). With 1 base removed from V and 6 bases from J, the gap between germline ends came to 16 bases. The CDR3 spans 16 residues. CDR1 is SNHLY and CDR2 is FYNNEI in the germline V gene. DNA for the CDR3: TGTGCCAGCAGTGAAGATGAAGGGGGACTATTCAATGAGCAGTTCTTC. Translation: CASSEDEGGLFNEQFF.

As concerns this clone: The junction and the germline gene differ at one end; a read error may be behind it. The chain carries TRBV7-9 and TRBJ2-1; TRBD2 matches at 7 bases. CDR1 is SEHNR, CDR2 FQNEAQ, per germline (reference sequence). The CDR3 totals 17 residues. The CDR3 nucleotides are TGTTCCAGCAGCTTGCAATGGGGGGGGAGCTCCTACAATGAGCAGTTCTTC. Amino acid sequence: CSSSLQWGGSSYNEQFF.

The V gene is TRBV6-1, the J gene TRBJ1-5, with D hard to call. CDR1 MNHNS and CDR2 SASEGT come from the germline V gene. The length of the CDR3 is 13 residues. The V and J ends lost 5 bases and 4 bases respectively, with 9 bases between them. The DNA of the CDR3 is TGTGCCAGCAGTTTATACGGGAATCAGCCCCAGCATTTT. Its translation is CASSLYGNQPQHF.

This rearrangement joins TRBV13 to TRBJ1-6; weak D call: TRBD1 (6 bases). Per the germline V gene, CDR1 is PRHDT and CDR2 is FYEKMQ (reference sequence). Trimming left V 5 bases short and J 3 bases short, with 11 bases between. The CDR3 is 15 amino acids. CDR3 DNA: TGTGCCAGCAGCGAAGGACAGCTCTATAATTCACCCCTCCACTTT. Amino acids: CASSEGQLYNSPLHF.

This clone was seen just once. The gene calls are TRBV19 and TRBJ1-2; a possible D gene is TRBD1 (6 bases). The V end lost 7 bases, the J end lost 0 bases, and 15 bases lay between the germline ends. CDR1 LNHDA and CDR2 SQIVND come from the germline V gene (reference sequence). This CDR3 has 15 amino acids. CDR3 sequence (DNA): TGTGCCAGTATAAACAGGGATGTTTCTAACTATGGCTACACCTTC. Encoded protein: CASINRDVSNYGYTF.

This clone was picked up one time. V is TRBV2 and J is TRBJ1-5; D remains ambiguous. Trimming removed 1 base from V and 6 bases from J, with 7 bases in between. The CDR3 sequence is 13 residues long. Germline V gives CDR1 SNHLY, CDR2 FYNNEI. The CDR3 nucleotides are TGTGCCAGCAGTGAAGGTAGAGGTCAGCCCCAGCATTTT. Translating gives CASSEGRGQPQHF.

The V and J genes are TRBV5-1 and TRBJ2-1, with 11 bases lining up with TRBD1. In germline, CDR1 is SGHRS, CDR2 YFSETQ. Germline trimming cut 7 bases from V and 8 bases from J; bases unmatched to any gene: 14. The CDR3 extends over 16 amino acids. Here the CDR3 reads CASAPTRDRGKDEQFF. The CDR3 region has the DNA TGCGCCAGCGCACCAACGAGGGACAGGGGGAAGGATGAGCAGTTCTTC.

V gene TRBV27 combines with J gene TRBJ2-7; 8 bases match TRBD1. J gave up 2 bases and V 4 bases, and 4 bases lay outside the gene matches. CDR3 length: 14 amino acids. The germline gives CDR1 MNHEY, CDR2 SMNVEV (reference sequence). Here the CDR3 reads CASSSTGEAYEQYF. The CDR3 nucleotides read TGTGCCAGCAGTTCGACAGGGGAGGCCTACGAGCAGTACTTC.

The chain carries TRBV11-1 and TRBJ2-1; D gene unclear. This CDR3 is built from 14 residues. V lost 6 bases and J lost 2, with 11 bases in between. CDR1 and CDR2 from the germline V gene are SGHAT and FQDESV (reference sequence). CDR3 nucleotide sequence: TGTGCCAGCAGACCGCCGGGTCCCTACAATGAGCAGTTCTTC. It specifies CASRPPGPYNEQFF.

This sequence joins TRBV7-2 and TRBJ2-7, with D possibly TRBD1 on 5 matching bases. CDR3 size: 13 residues. Germline loops: CDR1 SGHTA, CDR2 FQGNSA. Trimming removed 0 bases at V and 2 bases at J, with 5 bases between. The CDR3 sequence is CASSLATAYEQYF. The CDR3 DNA follows: TGTGCCAGCAGCTTAGCGACAGCCTACGAGCAGTACTTC.

This chain joins TRBV10-3 and TRBJ2-7; 11 positions agree with TRBD1. V dropped 4 bases and J dropped 2; count of bases not matched to a gene: 7. This CDR3 region has 16 residues. Germline V gene data show CDR1 as ENHRY and CDR2 as SYGVKD. Here the CDR3 DNA reads TGTGCCATCAGTGGAACCGGGACAGGGGGGCCCTACGAGCAGTACTTC. As protein: CAISGTGTGGPYEQYF.

The chain employs TRBV30 and TRBJ2-7; perhaps TRBD1 as D (6 bases). CDR1 is GTSNPN and CDR2 is SVGIG in the germline V gene (reference sequence). CDR3 length: 14 residues. V lost 0 bases and J 0 bases, leaving 9 bases between the germline ends. The CDR3 region is CAWSVRQASYEQYF. As DNA, the CDR3 is TGTGCCTGGAGTGTACGACAGGCCTCCTACGAGCAGTACTTC.

The chain carries TRBV5-4 and TRBJ2-1, with D maybe TRBD1 (5 bases). This CDR3 has 14 residues. Trimming removed 4 bases from V and 3 bases from J, with 11 bases in between. CDR1 and CDR2 (germline): SGHNT, YYREEE (reference sequence). CDR3 nucleotides: TGTGCCAGCAGCCCCAGGGATCTCTACAATGAGCAGTTCTTC. Protein product: CASSPRDLYNEQFF.